This TCR beta chain was obtained from a study of T cells in localized non-small cell lung cancer. Overall study findings and caveats: Increased T cell density in blood showed an association with longer overall survival. Clonality of T cells reached its maximum in uninvolved adjacent lung, surpassing tumor. Of the top 100 tumor clones, median about 53 were in adjacent lung, some 30 among its top 100.

Within the sample, this clone is medium-sized. Its target is not known. The ends lost 5 bases at V and 4 bases at J; junction bases unmatched: 13. The CDR3 runs 16 residues. CDR1 and CDR2 from the germline V gene are SGHNT and YENEEA. Sequencing was performed with immunoSEQ multiplex PCR; in TCRdb, only in-frame clones are kept and a portion is missing. The profile covers about 1,600 clones, with about 23% appearing a single time and 4.5% to 5.5% taken by the ten largest. V usage is TRBV11-3 and J usage is TRBJ1-2, with TRBD1 matching over 7 bases. The receptor was isolated from a male donor at least 60 years old with stage II lung adenocarcinoma. The sequenced sample was lung tumor tissue, obtained before any cancer treatment. The CDR3 region has the DNA TGTGCCAGCAGCCCGGTGTTCCAGGGGGGAGGCTATGGCTACACCTTC. Translated: CASSPVFQGGGYGYTF.